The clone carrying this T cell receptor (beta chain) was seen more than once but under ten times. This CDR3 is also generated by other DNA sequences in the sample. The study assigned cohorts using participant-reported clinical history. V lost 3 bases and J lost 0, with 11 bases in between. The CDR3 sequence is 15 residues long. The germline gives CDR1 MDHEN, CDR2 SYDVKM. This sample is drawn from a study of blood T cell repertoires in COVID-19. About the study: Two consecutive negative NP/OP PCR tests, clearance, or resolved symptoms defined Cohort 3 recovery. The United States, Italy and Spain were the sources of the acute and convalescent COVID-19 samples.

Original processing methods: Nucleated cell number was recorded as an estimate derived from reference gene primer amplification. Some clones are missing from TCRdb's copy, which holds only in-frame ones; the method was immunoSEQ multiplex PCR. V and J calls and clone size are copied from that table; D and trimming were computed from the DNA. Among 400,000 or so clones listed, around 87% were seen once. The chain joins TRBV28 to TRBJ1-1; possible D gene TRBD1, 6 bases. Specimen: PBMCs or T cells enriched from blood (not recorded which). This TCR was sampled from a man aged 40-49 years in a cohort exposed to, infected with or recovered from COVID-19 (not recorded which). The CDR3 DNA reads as TGTGCCAGCAGTTTGCCCGGACAGATGAACACTGAAGCTTTCTTT. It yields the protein CASSLPGQMNTEAFF.